These T cell receptor beta chains were read from a single sample in a study of OX40 agonist ivuxolimab in advanced cancers. Clones were read by immunoSEQ multiplex PCR, and TCRdb kept only the in-frame ones, dropping some. The sample has tens of thousands of clones; approximately 85% are singletons. Sequenced material: CD4+ or CD8+ T cells sorted from blood, taken in a trial of the OX40 agonist ivuxolimab. These receptors were taken from an adult with an advanced solid tumor such as melanoma, head and neck, liver or kidney cancer. CDR3s leave out the opening cysteine and the closing phenylalanine or tryptophan. Fields, in order: V gene, J gene, clone size, CDR3 protein. The size of a clone is reported for some rows only, either as once, few or many, or as a class for expanded clones.

>TRBV5-4|TRBJ1-1|NA
ASSNDQGLNTEAF
>TRBV7-9|TRBJ2-3|NA
ASSFRGQGAKDTQY
>TRBV19|TRBJ1-3|NA
ASLPGRSGNTIY
>TRBV5-4|TRBJ1-2|NA
ASSLAPANYGYT
>TRBV30|TRBJ2-1|NA
AWSVPLSYNEQF
>TRBV11-1|TRBJ1-1|NA
ASSPGRMNTEAF
>TRBV11-2|TRBJ2-7|once
ASSLGQGLDEQY
>TRBV7-9|TRBJ1-1|NA
ASSLQGQLNTEAF
>TRBV11-3|TRBJ1-6|NA
ASSSQNSPLH
>TRBV11-2|TRBJ2-1|NA
ASSLGLDSYNEQF
>TRBV6-6|TRBJ2-2|NA
ASSYSPGETGELF
>TRBV30|TRBJ1-1|NA
AWSPKGMNTEAF
>TRBV9|TRBJ1-1|few
ASSVDRWDTEAF
>TRBV10-3|TRBJ1-1|NA
AISYDRGNTEAF
>TRBV5-4|TRBJ2-1|NA
ASSLDRGNEQF
>TRBV18|TRBJ2-7|NA
ASSPGLSSYEQY
>TRBV5-1|TRBJ2-5|NA
ASSHGQEQETQY
>TRBV11-2|TRBJ2-7|NA
ASSARDRRYEQY
>TRBV10-3|TRBJ2-7|NA
ATRSDREGGEQY
>TRBV2|TRBJ1-1|NA
ASSRQGLNTEAF
>TRBV5-8|TRBJ2-3|NA
ASSGEIGAQY
>TRBV6-5|TRBJ2-2|NA
ASSPAGGPVGELF
>TRBV28|TRBJ1-2|NA
ASSLRGTYGYT
>TRBV7-8|TRBJ2-7|NA
ASSSFTSSYEQY
>TRBV10-3|TRBJ1-5|NA
AISQPNQPQH
>TRBV11-2|TRBJ2-2|NA
ASSLVGQGARISGELF
>TRBV5-1|TRBJ2-2|NA
ASSLARGAGTGELF
>TRBV6-4|TRBJ2-1|NA
ASSDGGAYNEQF
>TRBV6-1|TRBJ2-7|NA
ASSSVTIEEQY
>TRBV10-3|TRBJ1-5|NA
AVSEQIGQPQH
>TRBV6-5|TRBJ1-2|NA
ASSYSSTGGRGYT
>TRBV11-2|TRBJ2-7|NA
ASSRDSHEQY
>TRBV27|TRBJ1-6|NA
ASTEDGDRNSPLH
>TRBV9|TRBJ1-3|NA
ASSTTAGASGNTIY
>TRBV11-2|TRBJ1-4|few
ASSPFQTNEKLF
>TRBV2|TRBJ2-4|NA
ASTPTDLAKNIQY
>TRBV5-1|TRBJ1-5|once
ASSSLHGGQDNQPQH
>TRBV7-2|TRBJ1-1|NA
ASSQESGNTEAF
>TRBV19|TRBJ1-2|NA
ASSTQGLAANYGYT
>TRBV2|TRBJ2-5|NA
ASSPSQGQGTQY
>TRBV5-1|TRBJ2-5|NA
ASSLEETQY
>TRBV10-3|TRBJ1-1|few
ATTGGKNTEAF
>TRBV7-2|TRBJ1-4|once
VSSPEVSDLEKLF
>TRBV7-3|TRBJ2-3|NA
ASSLSGTTSTDTQY
>TRBV28|TRBJ2-2|NA
ASSSGLAGHTGELF
>TRBV29-1|TRBJ2-2|NA
SVVTQPLTGELF
>TRBV5-1|TRBJ1-1|NA
ASSVVDLNTEAF
>TRBV4-2|TRBJ1-2|NA
ASSRPAAHGYT
>TRBV6-1|TRBJ1-6|NA
ASVTSSYNSPLH
>TRBV28|TRBJ1-2|NA
ASSMTGFSEYGYT
>TRBV18|TRBJ2-7|once
ASSLQFGPEQY
>TRBV6-5|TRBJ1-6|NA
ASSEGSFSPLH